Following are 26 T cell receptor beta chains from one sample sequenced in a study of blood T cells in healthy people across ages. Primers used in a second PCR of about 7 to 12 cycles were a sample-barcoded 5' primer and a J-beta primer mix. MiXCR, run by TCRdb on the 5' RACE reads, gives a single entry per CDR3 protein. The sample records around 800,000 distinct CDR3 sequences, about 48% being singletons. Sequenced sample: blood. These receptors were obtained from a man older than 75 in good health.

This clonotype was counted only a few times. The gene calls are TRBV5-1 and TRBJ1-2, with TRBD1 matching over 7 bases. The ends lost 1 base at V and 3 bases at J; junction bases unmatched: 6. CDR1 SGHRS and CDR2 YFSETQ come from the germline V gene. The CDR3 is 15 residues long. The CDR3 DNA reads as TGCGCCAGCAGCTTGAATACAGGGGCGGACTATGGCTACACCTTC. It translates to CASSLNTGADYGYTF.

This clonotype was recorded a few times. For the CDR3, the DNA is TGCAGTGCCCCTGACAGGGGGTTTTCCTACGAGCAGTACTTC. It is translated as CSAPDRGFSYEQYF. The chain uses TRBV20-1 and TRBJ2-7; 9 positions agree with TRBD1. J gave up 1 base and V 6 bases, and 7 bases lay outside the gene matches. The germline CDR1 and CDR2 sequences are DFQATT and SNEGSKA (reference sequence). The CDR3 has 14 residues.

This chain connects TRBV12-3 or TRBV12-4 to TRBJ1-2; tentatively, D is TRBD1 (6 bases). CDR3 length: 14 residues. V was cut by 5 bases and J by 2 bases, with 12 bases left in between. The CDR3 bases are TGTGCCAGCAGTGTAGGACAGCCGAACTATGGCTACACCTTC. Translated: CASSVGQPNYGYTF.

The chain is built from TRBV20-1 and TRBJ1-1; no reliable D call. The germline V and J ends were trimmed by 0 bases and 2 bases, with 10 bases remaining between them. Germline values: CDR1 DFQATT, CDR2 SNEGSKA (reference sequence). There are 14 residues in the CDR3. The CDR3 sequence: CSARDSHSNTEAFF. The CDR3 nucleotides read TGCAGTGCTAGAGATTCCCACAGTAACACTGAAGCTTTCTTT.

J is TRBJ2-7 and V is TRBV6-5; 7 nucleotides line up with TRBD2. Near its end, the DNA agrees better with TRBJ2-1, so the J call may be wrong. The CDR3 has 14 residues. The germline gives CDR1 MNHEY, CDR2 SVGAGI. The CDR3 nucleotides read TGTGCCAGCAGGGACACGGGAGGCGGCAATGAGCAGTTCTTC. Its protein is CASRDTGGGNEQFF.

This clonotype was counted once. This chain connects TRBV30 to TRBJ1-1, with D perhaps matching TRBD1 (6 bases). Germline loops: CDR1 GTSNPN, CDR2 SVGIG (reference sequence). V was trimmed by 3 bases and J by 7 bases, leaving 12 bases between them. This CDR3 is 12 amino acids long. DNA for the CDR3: TGTGCCTGGAGGGACAGTCTTAATGAAGCTTTCTTT. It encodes CAWRDSLNEAFF.

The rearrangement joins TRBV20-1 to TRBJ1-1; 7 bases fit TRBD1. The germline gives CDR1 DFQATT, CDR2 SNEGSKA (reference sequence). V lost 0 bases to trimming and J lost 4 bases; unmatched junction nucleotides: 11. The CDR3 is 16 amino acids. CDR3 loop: CSARDPSRGFVTEAFF. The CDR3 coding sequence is TGCAGTGCTAGAGATCCGAGCAGGGGGTTCGTCACTGAAGCTTTCTTT.

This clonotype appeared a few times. CDR3 amino acids: CASSEESGQNYGYTF. For the CDR3, the DNA is TGTGCCAGCAGTGAAGAGAGTGGACAGAACTATGGCTACACCTTC. This rearrangement joins TRBV6-4 to TRBJ1-2; D is perhaps TRBD1 (6 bases). V shed 3 bases and J shed 2 bases, with 13 bases lying between them. Germline V gene sequence: CDR1 MRHNA, CDR2 SNTAGT. There are 15 residues in the CDR3.

The CDR3 here is CASSLWTSGNTGELFF. In nucleotides, the CDR3 is TGTGCCAGCAGCTTATGGACTAGCGGGAACACCGGGGAGCTGTTTTTT. The rearrangement joins TRBV9 to TRBJ2-2, with 10 nucleotides matching TRBD2. Unmatched junction bases numbered 4, after V lost 4 bases and J lost 1 base. The CDR3 is made up of 16 amino acids. The germline V gene encodes CDR1 SGDLS and CDR2 YYNGEE.

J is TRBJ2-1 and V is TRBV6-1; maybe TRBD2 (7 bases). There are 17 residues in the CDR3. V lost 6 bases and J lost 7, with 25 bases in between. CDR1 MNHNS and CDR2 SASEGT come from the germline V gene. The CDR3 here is CASRGQGTGGPRNEQFF. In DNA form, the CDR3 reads TGTGCCAGCAGAGGGCAGGGTACGGGGGGCCCTCGAAATGAGCAGTTCTTC.

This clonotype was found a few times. CDR3 amino acids: CASSSRTSGRASGYRYAYF. CDR3 DNA sequence: TGTGCCAGCAGCTCCCGGACTAGCGGGAGGGCCAGTGGGTACAGATACGCGTATTTT. This chain joins TRBV7-9 and TRBJ2-3; TRBD2 matches at 15 bases. Trimming took 4 bases from V and 14 from J; bases not matched to a gene: 22. Germline assignment: CDR1 SEHNR and CDR2 FQNEAQ (reference sequence). This CDR3 is 19 amino acids long. Full variable domain (rest looked up from reference TRBV7-9 and TRBJ2-3): DTGVSQNPRHKITKRGQNVTFRCDPISEHNRLYWYRQTLGQGPEFLTYFQNEAQLEKSRLLSDRFSAERPKGSFSTLEIQRTEQGDSAMYLCASSSRTSGRASGYRYAYFGPGTRLTVL.

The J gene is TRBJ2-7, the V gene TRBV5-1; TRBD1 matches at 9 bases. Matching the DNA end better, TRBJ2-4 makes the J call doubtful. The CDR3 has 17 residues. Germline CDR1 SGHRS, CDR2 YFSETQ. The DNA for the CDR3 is TGCGCCAGCAGCCCAACCGGGACAGGGATAGCCAAAAACATTCAGTACTTC. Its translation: CASSPTGTGIAKNIQYF.

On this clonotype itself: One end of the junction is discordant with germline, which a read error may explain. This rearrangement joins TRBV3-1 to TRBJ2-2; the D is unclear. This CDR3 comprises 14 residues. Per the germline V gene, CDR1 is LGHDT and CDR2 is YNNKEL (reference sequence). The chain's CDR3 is CASSPRTTTEELFF. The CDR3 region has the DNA TGTGCCAGCAGCCCCAGGACCACCACCGAGGAGCTGTTTTTT.

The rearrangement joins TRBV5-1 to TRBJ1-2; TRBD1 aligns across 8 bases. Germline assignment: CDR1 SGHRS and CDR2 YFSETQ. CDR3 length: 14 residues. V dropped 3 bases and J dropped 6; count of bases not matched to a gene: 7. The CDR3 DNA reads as TGCGCCAGCAGCTCGAGACAGGGGCTCGATGGCTACACCTTC. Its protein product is CASSSRQGLDGYTF.

The CDR3: CASSLGGAGTTDTQYF. CDR3 bases: TGTGCCAGCAGCTTAGGCGGGGCAGGGACGACAGATACGCAGTATTTT. This chain uses TRBV7-2 with TRBJ2-3; D is perhaps TRBD2 (6 bases). Germline V CDR1 and CDR2: SGHTA, FQGNSA. V lost 1 base and J lost 3, with 14 bases in between. This CDR3 spans 16 amino acids.

CDR3 nucleotide sequence: TGCGCCAGCGGCGGACTCACGGGCGAGCAGTACTTC. Its protein product is CASGGLTGEQYF. The rearrangement links TRBV5-1 to TRBJ2-5; a possible D gene is TRBD2 (5 bases). The DNA end is a closer match to TRBJ2-7, so the J assignment may be wrong. The CDR3 is 12 residues long. CDR1 and CDR2 (germline): SGHRS, YFSETQ.

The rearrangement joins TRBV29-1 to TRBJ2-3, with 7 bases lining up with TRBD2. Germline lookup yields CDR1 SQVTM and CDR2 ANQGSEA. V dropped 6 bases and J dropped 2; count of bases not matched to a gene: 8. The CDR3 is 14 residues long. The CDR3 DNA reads TGCAGCGTATACGGGACTACCTCCACAGATACGCAGTATTTT. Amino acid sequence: CSVYGTTSTDTQYF.

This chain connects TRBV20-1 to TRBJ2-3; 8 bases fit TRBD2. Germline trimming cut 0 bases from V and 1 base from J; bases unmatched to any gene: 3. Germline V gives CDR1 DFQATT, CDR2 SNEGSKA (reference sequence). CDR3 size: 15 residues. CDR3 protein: CSARDAGGRTDTQYF. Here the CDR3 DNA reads TGCAGTGCTAGAGATGCGGGAGGACGCACAGATACGCAGTATTTT.

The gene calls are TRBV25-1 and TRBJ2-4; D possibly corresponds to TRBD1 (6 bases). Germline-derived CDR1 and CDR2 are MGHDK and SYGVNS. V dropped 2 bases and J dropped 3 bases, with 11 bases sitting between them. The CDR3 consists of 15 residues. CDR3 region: CASSEQGTVKNIQYF. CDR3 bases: TGTGCCAGCAGTGAACAGGGGACGGTCAAAAACATTCAGTACTTC. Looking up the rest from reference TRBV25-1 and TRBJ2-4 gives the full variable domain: EADIYQTPRYLVIGTGKKITLECSQTMGHDKMYWYQQDPGMELHLIHYSYGVNSTEKGDLSSESTVSRIRTEHFPLTLESARPSHTSQYLCASSEQGTVKNIQYFGAGTRLSVL.

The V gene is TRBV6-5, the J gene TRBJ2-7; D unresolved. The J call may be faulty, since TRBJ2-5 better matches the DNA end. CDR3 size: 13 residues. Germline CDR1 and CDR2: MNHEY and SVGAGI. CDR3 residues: CASSSWNGETQYF. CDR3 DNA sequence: TGTGCCAGCAGTTCGTGGAACGGGGAGACCCAGTACTTC.

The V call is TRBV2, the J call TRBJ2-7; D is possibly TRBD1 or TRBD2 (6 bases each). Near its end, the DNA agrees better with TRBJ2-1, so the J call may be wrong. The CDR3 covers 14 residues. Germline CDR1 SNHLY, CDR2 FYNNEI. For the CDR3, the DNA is TGTGCCAGCTGTAGGGGGAGGACCGGCAATGAGCAGTTCTTC. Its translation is CASCRGRTGNEQFF.

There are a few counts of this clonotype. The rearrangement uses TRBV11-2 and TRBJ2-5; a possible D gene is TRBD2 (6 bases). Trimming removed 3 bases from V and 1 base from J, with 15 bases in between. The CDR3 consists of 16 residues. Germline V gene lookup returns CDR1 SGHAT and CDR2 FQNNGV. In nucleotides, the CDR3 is TGTGCCAGCAGCTTGGTCACGGGAGCCTCCCAAGAGACCCAGTACTTC. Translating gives CASSLVTGASQETQYF.

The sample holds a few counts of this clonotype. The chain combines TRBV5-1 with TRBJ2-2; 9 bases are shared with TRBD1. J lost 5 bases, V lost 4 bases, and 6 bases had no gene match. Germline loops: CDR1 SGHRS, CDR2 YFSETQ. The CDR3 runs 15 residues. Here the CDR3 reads CASSRWDRVTGELFF. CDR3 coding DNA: TGCGCCAGCAGCCGATGGGACAGGGTTACCGGGGAGCTGTTTTTT.

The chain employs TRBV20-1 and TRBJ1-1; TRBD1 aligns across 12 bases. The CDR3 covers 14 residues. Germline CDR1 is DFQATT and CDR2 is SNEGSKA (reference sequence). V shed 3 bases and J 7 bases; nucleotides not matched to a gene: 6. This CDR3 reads CSARGQGARIEAFF. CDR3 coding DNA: TGCAGTGCTAGGGGACAGGGGGCCCGGATTGAAGCTTTCTTT.

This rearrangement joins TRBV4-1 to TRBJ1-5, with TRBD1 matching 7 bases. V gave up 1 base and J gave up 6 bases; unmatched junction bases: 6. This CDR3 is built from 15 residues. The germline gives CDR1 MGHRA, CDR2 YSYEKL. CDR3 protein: CASSQAGGVGQPQHF. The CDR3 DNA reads TGCGCCAGCAGCCAAGCAGGGGGAGTGGGTCAGCCCCAGCATTTT.

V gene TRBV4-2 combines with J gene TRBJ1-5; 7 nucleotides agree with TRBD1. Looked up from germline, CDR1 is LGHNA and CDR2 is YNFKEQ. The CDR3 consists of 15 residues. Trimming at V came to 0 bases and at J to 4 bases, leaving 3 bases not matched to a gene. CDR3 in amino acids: CASSQEGTANQPQHF. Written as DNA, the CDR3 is TGTGCCAGCAGCCAAGAAGGGACAGCTAATCAGCCCCAGCATTTT.